Each of the 20 T cell receptor beta chains below was sequenced from the same sample in a study of blood T cell repertoires in COVID-19. TCRdb's copy holds only in-frame clones and misses some; the assay was immunoSEQ multiplex PCR. The table shows 100,000 to 150,000 clones, with 85% occurring only once. Sequenced: peripheral blood. These receptors originate from a woman older than 75 with COVID-19, enrolled during active disease.

This chain links TRBV7-2 with TRBJ1-4; 8 bases fit TRBD1. The CDR3 is 15 amino acids. CDR1 and CDR2 from the germline V gene are SGHTA and FQGNSA. With V trimmed by 5 bases and J by 8 bases, 10 bases remained unmatched. The CDR3 sequence: CASSASGTGKEKLFF. DNA of the CDR3: TGTGCCAGCAGCGCCTCCGGGACAGGAAAGGAAAAACTGTTTTTT.

The chain carries TRBV28 and TRBJ2-5, with D possibly matching TRBD1 (6 bases). The CDR3 is 16 amino acids. Trimming pared 5 bases from V and 7 bases from J, leaving 23 bases between. Germline V gene data show CDR1 as MDHEN and CDR2 as SYDVKM. This chain's CDR3 is CASSPWTASSRGTQYF. The DNA of the CDR3 is TGTGCCAGCAGTCCTTGGACAGCCTCCTCCCGGGGGACCCAGTACTTC.

This chain connects TRBV6-5 to TRBJ1-1, with 9 bases lining up with TRBD1. V shed 7 bases, J shed 6 bases, and the junction held 6 bases outside the gene matches. Germline loops: CDR1 MNHEY, CDR2 SVGAGI. The CDR3 totals 13 residues. The CDR3 loop is CASTTGGVAEAFF. The CDR3 DNA is TGTGCCAGCACCACAGGGGGCGTAGCTGAAGCTTTCTTT.

The chain joins TRBV18 to TRBJ1-4; tentative D call: TRBD1 (5 bases). Germline-derived CDR1 and CDR2 are KGHSH and LQKENI. This CDR3 comprises 13 residues. V was trimmed by 6 bases and J by 8 bases, leaving 13 bases between them. The CDR3 DNA reads as TGTGCCAGCTCCCCTATCCGGGGGGAAAAACTGTTTTTT. This sequence encodes CASSPIRGEKLFF.

The chain joins TRBV13 to TRBJ2-2; 8 bases are a match to TRBD1. CDR3 length: 16 residues. V shed 5 bases, J shed 4 bases, and the junction held 9 bases outside the gene matches. Germline-derived CDR1 and CDR2 are PRHDT and FYEKMQ (reference sequence). This chain's CDR3 is CASSRLPGQATGELFF. The CDR3, as DNA: TGTGCCAGCAGCCGACTTCCGGGACAGGCCACCGGGGAGCTGTTTTTT.

J is TRBJ1-1 and V is TRBV7-2, with no clear D. CDR1 is SGHTA and CDR2 is FQGNSA in the germline V gene. This CDR3 spans 11 amino acids. The ends were cut back, 5 bases at V and 11 bases at J, with 12 bases in the middle. The chain's CDR3 is CASSAGFGAFF. CDR3 nucleotide sequence: TGTGCCAGCAGCGCTGGATTCGGGGCTTTCTTT.

This chain's CDR3 is CASSESRGINSPLHF. The CDR3 DNA sequence: TGTGCCAGCAGTGAATCTCGAGGGATTAATTCACCCCTCCACTTT. V usage is TRBV25-1 and J usage is TRBJ1-6, with unresolved D. The CDR3 runs 15 residues. Germline V gives CDR1 MGHDK, CDR2 SYGVNS. Trimming removed 1 base at V and 6 bases at J, with 10 bases between.

The J gene is TRBJ2-5, the V gene TRBV4-2, with D possibly TRBD1 on 6 matching bases. The CDR3 totals 18 residues. Per the germline V gene, CDR1 is LGHNA and CDR2 is YNFKEQ. Deletions cut 1 base from V and 2 bases from J, with 20 bases between. The CDR3 coding sequence is TGTGCCAGCAGCCAAGCTCTGGTGGCACAGGGTGGGCAAGAGACCCAGTACTTC. It yields the protein CASSQALVAQGGQETQYF.

This sequence joins TRBV7-8 and TRBJ1-2; 11 bases are shared with TRBD1. The ends lost 3 bases at V and 5 bases at J; junction bases unmatched: 5. The CDR3 is 15 amino acids. Germline-derived CDR1 and CDR2 are SGHVS and FQNEAQ. The CDR3 bases are TGTGCCAGCAGCTTTTCCGGACAGGGGGCATATGGCTACACCTTC. It specifies CASSFSGQGAYGYTF.

The chain recombines TRBV7-2 with TRBJ2-1; tentative D call: TRBD2 (5 bases). The germline gives CDR1 SGHTA, CDR2 FQGNSA. The CDR3 extends over 17 amino acids. V was shortened by 4 bases and J by 6 bases, with 22 bases between the two germline ends. This chain's CDR3 is CASSYPPWRVGRNEQFF. The CDR3 DNA is TGTGCCAGCAGCTATCCCCCCTGGCGGGTCGGTCGCAATGAGCAGTTCTTC. Supplemented by reference TRBV7-2 and TRBJ2-1, the full variable domain reads GAGVSQSPSNKVTEKGKDVELRCDPISGHTALYWYRQSLGQGLEFLIYFQGNSAPDKSGLPSDRFSAERTGGSVSTLTIQRTQQEDSAVYLCASSYPPWRVGRNEQFFGPGTRLTVL.

This sequence joins TRBV5-1 and TRBJ2-3; TRBD2 agrees at 9 bases. V shed 1 base, J shed 5 bases, and the junction held 2 bases outside the gene matches. The CDR3 has 14 amino acids. In germline, CDR1 is SGHRS, CDR2 YFSETQ. The CDR3 DNA reads TGCGCCAGCAGCTTGCCTAGCGGGAAAGATACGCAGTATTTT. This codes for CASSLPSGKDTQYF.

The sample holds one count of this clone. The chain recombines TRBV7-6 with TRBJ2-1, with 11 bases that match TRBD2. Germline lookup yields CDR1 SGHVS and CDR2 FNYEAQ. V gave up 1 base and J gave up 5 bases; unmatched junction bases: 4. CDR3 length: 16 amino acids. The CDR3 DNA reads TGTGCCAGCAGCTTAGGGGGACTAGCGGCCAACAATGAGCAGTTCTTC. Protein product: CASSLGGLAANNEQFF.

The chain employs TRBV15 and TRBJ2-1; TRBD2 might be the D (6 bases). CDR3 size: 17 residues. V was cut by 0 bases and J by 5 bases, with 17 bases left in between. Germline CDR1 and CDR2: LNHNV and YYDKDF (reference sequence). The CDR3 nucleotides are TGTGCCACCAGCAGAGATCTGAATGCGGGACCTAACAATGAGCAGTTCTTC. It encodes CATSRDLNAGPNNEQFF.

The chain is built from TRBV5-1 and TRBJ2-7, with TRBD2 identical over 10 bases. V shed 4 bases and J 6 bases; nucleotides not matched to a gene: 10. The CDR3 is made up of 15 amino acids. CDR1 is SGHRS and CDR2 is YFSETQ in the germline V gene. The CDR3 region is CASSAEGTSVSEQYF. Here the CDR3 DNA reads TGCGCCAGCAGCGCCGAGGGGACTAGCGTTTCCGAGCAGTACTTC.

The genes are TRBV28 and TRBJ2-7; D is possibly TRBD1 (6 bases). This CDR3 is 13 amino acids long. Germline-derived CDR1 and CDR2 are MDHEN and SYDVKM. With 5 bases removed from V and 7 bases from J, the gap between germline ends came to 15 bases. DNA for the CDR3: TGTGCCAGCAGTGGGACACCGTTAAGAGAGCAGTACTTC. Translation: CASSGTPLREQYF.

The CDR3: CASISGGAGGQETQYF. The CDR3 bases are TGCGCCAGCATCTCCGGGGGAGCGGGAGGACAAGAGACCCAGTACTTC. The chain joins TRBV5-1 to TRBJ2-5; TRBD2 agrees at 9 bases. CDR1 is SGHRS, CDR2 YFSETQ, per germline. The CDR3 is 16 amino acids. The J segment lost 2 bases and the V segment lost 6 bases, leaving 11 bases of the junction unmatched.

This chain connects TRBV7-2 to TRBJ1-2, with D unresolved. Deletions cut 5 bases from V and 1 base from J, with 8 bases between. There are 13 residues in the CDR3. Germline-derived CDR1 and CDR2 are SGHTA and FQGNSA. In DNA, the CDR3 is TGTGCCAGCAGCCCCGGGGATAACTATGGCTACACCTTC. Translated, it gives CASSPGDNYGYTF.

This clone was found a few times. DNA for the CDR3: TGTGCCAGCAGACCCGAACAGGGTGAGCCCCAGCATTTT. Its translation is CASRPEQGEPQHF. The chain uses TRBV28 and TRBJ1-5; the D gene is possibly TRBD1 (6 bases). Germline loops: CDR1 MDHEN, CDR2 SYDVKM. Trimming cost V 6 bases and J 8 bases, with 14 bases left between them. The CDR3 consists of 13 residues.

The chain recombines TRBV5-1 with TRBJ2-1; weak D call: TRBD1 (5 bases). The V end was cut by 4 bases, the J end by 8 bases, with 10 bases between. Per the germline V gene, CDR1 is SGHRS and CDR2 is YFSETQ. The CDR3 is made up of 12 amino acids. The CDR3 is CASSPDTDEQFF. CDR3 nucleotide sequence: TGCGCCAGCAGCCCGGACACGGATGAGCAGTTCTTC.

V gene TRBV24-1 combines with J gene TRBJ2-1, with 8 bases identical to TRBD1. Looked up from germline, CDR1 is KGHDR and CDR2 is SFDVKD. The trim removed 5 bases at V and 4 bases at J, leaving 9 bases unmatched. This CDR3 contains 16 residues. The CDR3 coding sequence is TGTGCCACCAGTGTCGACGCAGGGGGCGCTTACAATGAGCAGTTCTTC. Its translation: CATSVDAGGAYNEQFF.